The clone carrying this TCR beta chain was detected many times. Antigen specificity is unknown. Patients included in sequencing had previously demonstrated CD8+CD57+ cell expansion by flow cytometry. By the time of blood sampling, patients had still received no therapy. The source of the sample is a study of CD8+CD57+ T cells in acquired aplastic anemia. Study-level information: Sorted cells (CD4+ and CD8+) yielded DNA amounts that averaged approximately 3 ug. Study-level points and caveats: Patients and controls shared twenty-nine CD8+ CDR3 sequences. For CD8+ Simpson's diversity, patients and controls showed no significant difference.

Genomic DNA, serving as template, underwent TCR beta VDJ and CDR3 profiling. TCRdb redid the calling of the reads with MiXCR, one entry per CDR3 protein. Among around 500,000 distinct CDR3 sequences listed, around 33% were seen once. This CDR3 comprises 15 residues. Germline-derived CDR1 and CDR2 are SGDLS and YYNGEE. The V end lost 0 bases, the J end lost 4 bases, and 12 bases lay between the germline ends. The specimen was sorted CD4+, CD8+, or CD8+CD57+ T cells (not recorded which) from PBMCs. V usage is TRBV9 and J usage is TRBJ2-3; maybe TRBD1 (6 bases). This TCR was recovered from a human donor with aplastic anemia. CDR3 protein: CASSVGTVRSDTQYF. In DNA form, the CDR3 reads TGTGCCAGCAGCGTAGGGACAGTGAGGTCAGATACGCAGTATTTT.